The source of this TCR beta chain is a study of control samples from healthy donors and cancer patients. This CDR3 is 13 amino acids long. The germline V gene encodes CDR1 MGHDK and CDR2 SYGVNS. V gave up 1 base and J gave up 7 bases; unmatched junction bases: 3. The repertoire was sequenced with immunoSEQ multiplex PCR; TCRdb's copy has only in-frame clones and lacks some. The sample carries more than 150,000 clones, 93% recorded once. Sequenced sample: blood. The V call is TRBV25-1, the J call TRBJ2-7; 8 bases align to TRBD1. The sequence came from a man aged 50 to 59 in good health. In nucleotides, the CDR3 is TGTGCCAGCAGTGAATTACGGACAGGGGAGCAGTACTTC. It translates to CASSELRTGEQYF.